These 10 T cell receptor beta chains originate from one sample sequenced in a study of T cell responses to AZD1222 COVID-19 vaccine. TCRdb's table, derived via immunoSEQ multiplex PCR, lists solely in-frame clones and lacks some. The table lists around 77,000 clones, around 87% of them singletons. The sequencing used peripheral blood, collected on day 0 of AZD1222 vaccination. The receptors were gathered from an adult in good health.

The chain is built from TRBV9 and TRBJ1-6; tentative D call: TRBD1 (6 bases). V was cut by 0 bases and J by 10 bases, with 14 bases left in between. The CDR3 has 15 residues. CDR1 is SGDLS, CDR2 YYNGEE, per germline. The CDR3 sequence: CASSVAPQGGSPLHF. The CDR3 region has the DNA TGTGCCAGCAGCGTAGCTCCACAGGGCGGCTCACCCCTCCACTTT.

The chain has TRBV18 and TRBJ1-6; the match to TRBD1 covers 7 bases. The germline V gene encodes CDR1 KGHSH and CDR2 LQKENI. This CDR3 region has 14 residues. J lost 9 bases, V lost 8 bases, and 10 bases had no gene match. This chain's CDR3 is CASAGDQGVSPLHF. Here the CDR3 DNA reads TGTGCCAGCGCAGGGGACCAGGGGGTTTCACCCCTCCACTTT.

The chain uses TRBV5-3 and TRBJ1-2; 10 bases fit TRBD1. TRBV5-3 is an ORF, and what it does is uncertain. After removal of 2 bases from V and 5 bases from J, the junction contained 9 bases not matched to a gene. The CDR3 runs 16 residues. The CDR3 spells CARSLYRQGAHYGYTF. The CDR3 DNA sequence: TGTGCCAGAAGCTTATATCGACAGGGGGCGCATTATGGCTACACCTTC.

This chain uses TRBV27 with TRBJ2-7; TRBD1 is a possible D gene (6 bases). CDR1 is MNHEY and CDR2 is SMNVEV in the germline V gene (reference sequence). V lost 5 bases and J 5 bases, leaving 10 bases between the germline ends. The CDR3 length is 12 residues. The CDR3 loop is CASSNTGNEQYF. CDR3 coding DNA: TGTGCCAGCAGTAACACAGGGAACGAGCAGTACTTC.

The rearrangement links TRBV6-1 to TRBJ2-3, with TRBD2 identical over 9 bases. CDR3 length: 15 residues. Germline CDR1 reads MNHNS; CDR2 reads SASEGT. Trimming at V came to 7 bases and at J to 3 bases, leaving 8 bases not matched to a gene. In DNA, the CDR3 is TGTGCCAGCAAATTAGCGGGGGTAGGAACAGATACGCAGTATTTT. It encodes CASKLAGVGTDTQYF.

This clone showed up just once. This rearrangement joins TRBV29-1 to TRBJ2-2, with D tentatively TRBD2 (5 bases). Per germline, CDR1 SQVTM and CDR2 ANQGSEA. With 6 bases removed from V and 6 bases from J, the gap between germline ends came to 14 bases. There are 13 residues in the CDR3. CDR3 protein: CSVFTRPSGELFF. The CDR3 bases are TGCAGCGTGTTCACTAGGCCGTCCGGGGAGCTGTTTTTT.

This sequence joins TRBV20-1 and TRBJ1-1; D uncertain. V was shortened by 6 bases and J by 7 bases, with 12 bases between the two germline ends. The CDR3 length is 11 residues. The germline gives CDR1 DFQATT, CDR2 SNEGSKA (reference sequence). The CDR3: CSAHQESEAFF. In DNA form, the CDR3 reads TGCAGTGCCCACCAAGAGAGTGAAGCTTTCTTT.

The chain links TRBV6-5 to TRBJ2-1; 12 nucleotides agree with TRBD2. Germline V gene lookup returns CDR1 MNHEY and CDR2 SVGAGI. CDR3 length equals 15 residues. V lost 5 bases to trimming and J lost 4 bases; unmatched junction nucleotides: 3. The CDR3 coding sequence is TGTGCCAGCAGTCACGGGACTAGCGGGTACAATGAGCAGTTCTTC. Amino acids: CASSHGTSGYNEQFF.

This chain links TRBV13 with TRBJ2-3; a possible D gene is TRBD2 (6 bases). V gave up 0 bases and J gave up 5 bases, with 12 bases separating them. In germline, CDR1 is PRHDT, CDR2 FYEKMQ (reference sequence). This CDR3 region has 15 residues. CDR3 nucleotide sequence: TGTGCCAGCAGCTTAGGGGGCGGGGTGGGAGATACGCAGTATTTT. The encoded protein is CASSLGGGVGDTQYF.

A single count supports this clone. This chain links TRBV18 with TRBJ1-4, with 10 bases fitting TRBD1. Per the germline V gene, CDR1 is KGHSH and CDR2 is LQKENI. This CDR3 comprises 15 residues. Trimming at V came to 4 bases and at J to 6 bases, leaving 5 bases not matched to a gene. DNA of the CDR3: TGTGCCAGCTCACGTGGACAGGGGGAAGATGAAAAACTGTTTTTT. Its translation is CASSRGQGEDEKLFF.